This T cell receptor (beta chain) was captured in a study of blood T cell repertoires in COVID-19. This clone was seen a few times. The CDR3 has 17 residues. Germline V gene data show CDR1 as SGHVS and CDR2 as FQNEAQ. The V gene lost 5 bases and the J gene lost 2 bases, with 19 bases spanning the gap. The repertoire was sequenced with immunoSEQ multiplex PCR; TCRdb's copy has only in-frame clones and lacks some. The data contain tens of thousands of clones, roughly 78% of them seen just once; the ten biggest clones take up about 9.4%. The J gene is TRBJ2-1, the V gene TRBV7-8; D possibly corresponds to TRBD2 (6 bases). This sequence originates from a woman in her seventies with acute or convalescent COVID-19. The sample comprised peripheral blood. The CDR3 region is CASSPLPGRRPYNEQFF. The CDR3 DNA is TGTGCCAGCAGCCCATTACCCGGGAGAAGGCCCTACAATGAGCAGTTCTTC. The entire variable domain, with the rest obtained from reference TRBV7-8 and TRBJ2-1, is as follows: GAGVSQSPRYKVAKRGQDVALRCDPISGHVSLFWYQQALGQGPEFLTYFQNEAQLDKSGLPSDRFFAERPEGSVSTLKIQRTQQEDSAVYLCASSPLPGRRPYNEQFFGPGTRLTVL.